The 32 T cell receptor beta chains below come from one sample, sequenced in a study of cytotoxic CD8 clonotypes in ibrutinib-treated CLL. Generated by immunoSEQ multiplex PCR, the TCRdb table keeps only in-frame clones and is missing some. Of some 28,000 clones detected, roughly 60% appear once; the ten largest clones hold roughly 15%. The material sequenced was PBMCs, taken before ibrutinib treatment. The receptors come from a human donor with chronic lymphocytic leukemia.

Within the sample, this clone is hyperexpanded. The chain recombines TRBV5-1 with TRBJ2-1; the D is unclear. Trimming took 9 bases from V and 6 from J, leaving 10 bases between them. The germline V gene has CDR1 SGHRS and CDR2 YFSETQ. This CDR3 has 11 amino acids. Written as DNA, the CDR3 is TGCGCCACCAGGTTGGGCAATGAGCAGTTCTTC. This gives the protein CATRLGNEQFF.

CDR3 region: CASSLGPAGNEEKLFF. The DNA for the CDR3 is TGTGCCAGCAGCTTAGGGCCTGCGGGGAATGAGGAAAAACTGTTTTTT. The J gene is TRBJ1-4, the V gene TRBV11-1; D remains ambiguous. This CDR3 spans 16 amino acids. Germline-derived CDR1 and CDR2 are SGHAT and FQDESV (reference sequence). The V end was cut by 1 base, the J end by 8 bases, with 17 bases between.

The chain couples TRBV27 to TRBJ2-7; 11 bases are shared with TRBD2. The trim removed 4 bases at V and 5 bases at J, leaving 13 bases unmatched. CDR3 length equals 17 residues. Germline V gene sequence: CDR1 MNHEY, CDR2 SMNVEV (reference sequence). CDR3 nucleotide sequence: TGTGCCAGCAGTTCCCAGACAAAACTAGCGGGAGTCGACGAGCAGTACTTC. Translated, it gives CASSSQTKLAGVDEQYF.

The CDR3 bases are TGTGCCAGCAGTGAATGGGCGGGAACCTACACCTTC. It translates to CASSEWAGTYTF. V usage is TRBV25-1 and J usage is TRBJ1-2; no clear D gene. Germline V CDR1 and CDR2: MGHDK, SYGVNS. This CDR3 comprises 12 residues. The ends were cut back, 1 base at V and 10 bases at J, with 10 bases in the middle.

The chain carries TRBV28 and TRBJ2-1; D is uncertain. CDR1 is MDHEN and CDR2 is SYDVKM in the germline V gene. There are 14 residues in the CDR3. Trimming left V 5 bases short and J 4 bases short, with 12 bases between. Here the CDR3 DNA reads TGTGCCAGCAGTCCCCCCCCCGGATACAATGAGCAGTTCTTC. Translation: CASSPPPGYNEQFF. The full variable domain, completed using reference TRBV28 and TRBJ2-1, is DVKVTQSSRYLVKRTGEKVFLECVQDMDHENMFWYRQDPGLGLRLIYFSYDVKMKEKGDIPEGYSVSREKKERFSLILESASTNQTSMYLCASSPPPGYNEQFFGPGTRLTVL.

The chain carries TRBV29-1 and TRBJ2-3, with 8 nucleotides matching TRBD1. V was clipped by 1 base and J by 6 bases; unmatched bases: 15. This CDR3 contains 17 residues. Germline V gives CDR1 SQVTM, CDR2 ANQGSEA. The CDR3 loop reads CSVEVEWTGPLGDTQYF. CDR3 nucleotides: TGCAGCGTTGAAGTAGAGTGGACAGGGCCCTTGGGGGATACGCAGTATTTT.

CDR3 sequence: CASSDNGGGGAGELFF. The CDR3 coding sequence is TGTGCCAGCAGTGACAATGGAGGGGGGGGAGCCGGGGAGCTGTTTTTT. The chain is built from TRBV6-1 and TRBJ2-2; D is possibly TRBD2 (7 bases). Germline V gene sequence: CDR1 MNHNS, CDR2 SASEGT. This CDR3 region has 16 residues. V was cut by 3 bases and J by 6 bases, with 17 bases left in between.

The V and J genes are TRBV6-5 and TRBJ1-2; 9 bases match TRBD1. The CDR3 is made up of 15 amino acids. CDR1 is MNHEY and CDR2 is SVGAGI in the germline V gene. With V trimmed by 5 bases and J by 4 bases, 8 bases remained unmatched. For the CDR3, the DNA is TGTGCCAGCAGTAAATACAGGGGGCATGGCTATGGCTACACCTTC. Its protein product is CASSKYRGHGYGYTF.

The chain is built from TRBV19 and TRBJ2-7; D is unclear. The CDR3 loop spans 15 amino acids. The germline V gene encodes CDR1 LNHDA and CDR2 SQIVND (reference sequence). Trimming took off 4 bases at V and 4 bases at J, with 17 bases between the two ends. CDR3 in amino acids: CASSKSGPWGYEQYF. DNA for the CDR3: TGTGCCAGTAGTAAATCCGGGCCTTGGGGTTACGAGCAGTACTTC.

The chain uses TRBV6-1 and TRBJ1-5, with D possibly being TRBD1 (5 bases). Trimming took off 7 bases at V and 6 bases at J, with 16 bases between the two ends. In germline, CDR1 is MNHNS, CDR2 SASEGT. The CDR3 loop spans 14 amino acids. CDR3 DNA sequence: TGTGCCAGCACCGGGACCGCCGCGGGTCAGCCCCAGCATTTT. Its protein is CASTGTAAGQPQHF.

The sample holds a few counts of this clone. This sample also contains other DNA sequences that code for the same CDR3. CDR3 protein: CASSSGLATDTQYF. DNA of the CDR3: TGTGCCAGCAGTTCGGGACTAGCCACAGATACGCAGTATTTT. The chain combines TRBV28 with TRBJ2-3; TRBD2 matches at 9 bases. Germline trimming cut 4 bases from V and 2 bases from J; bases unmatched to any gene: 1. Germline assignment: CDR1 MDHEN and CDR2 SYDVKM. This CDR3 has 14 amino acids.

J is TRBJ2-7 and V is TRBV2, with D perhaps TRBD2 (6 bases). Trimming pared 3 bases from V and 0 bases from J, leaving 12 bases between. The germline V gene encodes CDR1 SNHLY and CDR2 FYNNEI. The length of the CDR3 is 15 residues. CDR3 in amino acids: CASSEMVAVSYEQYF. CDR3 sequence (DNA): TGTGCCAGCAGTGAGATGGTAGCGGTCTCCTACGAGCAGTACTTC.

This rearrangement joins TRBV7-8 to TRBJ2-5, with 12 bases aligning to TRBD2. CDR3 size: 14 residues. Germline V gene sequence: CDR1 SGHVS, CDR2 FQNEAQ. V lost 6 bases, J lost 3 bases, and 2 bases stayed unmatched. The CDR3 sequence is CASRRLAGEETQYF. The DNA of the CDR3 is TGTGCCAGCAGGAGACTAGCGGGGGAAGAGACCCAGTACTTC.

This clone was counted only a few times. V gene TRBV19 combines with J gene TRBJ1-5, with TRBD1 as a possible D gene (5 bases). Trimming shortened V by 2 bases and J by 7 bases, and 18 bases separated the two germline ends. CDR1 is LNHDA and CDR2 is SQIVND in the germline V gene (reference sequence). This CDR3 region has 16 residues. Here the CDR3 reads CASSILRGQGSQPQHF. The CDR3 DNA sequence: TGTGCCAGTAGTATACTGAGAGGGCAGGGATCCCAGCCCCAGCATTTT.

A word on this clone: Mismatch with germline at one junction end may stem from a read error. The genes are TRBV15 and TRBJ1-3; D call uncertain. The CDR3 runs 19 residues. CDR1 is LNHNV, CDR2 YYDKDF, per germline (reference sequence). The CDR3 DNA sequence: TGTACCACCAGCAGAGCCGCCGGGCCAGGCTATAGTGGTGGAAACACCATATATTTT. It specifies CTTSRAAGPGYSGGNTIYF.

This clone has just a few counts. This chain connects TRBV29-1 to TRBJ2-7, with D perhaps matching TRBD1 (6 bases). The CDR3 extends over 12 amino acids. Trimming shortened V by 4 bases and J by 2 bases, and 9 bases separated the two germline ends. Germline lookup yields CDR1 SQVTM and CDR2 ANQGSEA. CDR3 sequence reads: CSVGRDTYEQYF. Written as DNA, the CDR3 is TGCAGCGTTGGCCGGGACACCTACGAGCAGTACTTC.

The V call is TRBV18, the J call TRBJ2-4; D gene ambiguous. Germline lookup yields CDR1 KGHSH and CDR2 LQKENI. Trimming removed 3 bases at V and 3 bases at J, with 9 bases between. This CDR3 has 14 residues. This CDR3 is CASSPGGYKNIQYF. In nucleotides, the CDR3 is TGTGCCAGCTCACCGGGTGGATACAAAAACATTCAGTACTTC.

This clone was found a few times. The J gene is TRBJ2-7, the V gene TRBV7-9; 10 nucleotides align to TRBD1. The V gene's germline CDR1 is SEHNR and CDR2 FQNEAQ (reference sequence). Trimming at V came to 4 bases and at J to 6 bases, leaving 12 bases not matched to a gene. This CDR3 is built from 16 residues. CDR3 in amino acids: CASSSPGQGLRTEQYF. The CDR3 coding sequence is TGTGCCAGCAGCTCCCCGGGACAGGGGTTACGAACCGAGCAGTACTTC. Variable domain in full (rest from reference TRBV7-9 and TRBJ2-7): DTGVSQNPRHKITKRGQNVTFRCDPISEHNRLYWYRQTLGQGPEFLTYFQNEAQLEKSRLLSDRFSAERPKGSFSTLEIQRTEQGDSAMYLCASSSPGQGLRTEQYFGPGTRLTVT.

The gene calls are TRBV15 and TRBJ1-4, with 11 bases identical to TRBD1. J was trimmed by 8 bases and V by 5 bases; bases with no gene match: 4. Germline values: CDR1 LNHNV, CDR2 YYDKDF (reference sequence). This CDR3 has 14 amino acids. CDR3 protein: CATSVGQGGEKLFF. Written as DNA, the CDR3 is TGTGCCACCAGCGTGGGACAGGGGGGGGAAAAACTGTTTTTT.

This rearrangement joins TRBV9 to TRBJ2-2; 8 nucleotides align to TRBD2. Looked up from germline, CDR1 is SGDLS and CDR2 is YYNGEE. V lost 2 bases and J lost 4; bases outside the gene matches: 7. The CDR3 spans 16 residues. DNA for the CDR3: TGTGCCAGCAGCGTCCCGGGACTAGAGTCCACCGGGGAGCTGTTTTTT. Amino acids: CASSVPGLESTGELFF.

This sequence joins TRBV10-3 and TRBJ2-7, with D unclear. The CDR3 loop spans 14 amino acids. The germline V and J ends were trimmed by 4 bases and 1 base, with 11 bases remaining between them. CDR1 and CDR2 from the germline V gene are ENHRY and SYGVKD. As DNA, the CDR3 is TGTGCCATCAGTGGTACCAAAGTATCCTACGAGCAGTACTTC. As protein: CAISGTKVSYEQYF.

This clone appeared a few times. The gene calls are TRBV19 and TRBJ1-2; TRBD1 is a possible D gene (5 bases). The germline CDR1 and CDR2 sequences are LNHDA and SQIVND (reference sequence). The CDR3 consists of 14 residues. Trimming stripped 4 bases from V and 5 bases from J, with 14 bases between. The CDR3 sequence: CASSSRVSEYGYTF. In DNA form, the CDR3 reads TGTGCCAGTAGTAGCAGGGTTTCGGAATATGGCTACACCTTC.

This chain links TRBV5-1 with TRBJ1-5; a possible D gene is TRBD1 (6 bases). This CDR3 comprises 15 residues. The V gene lost 0 bases and the J gene lost 1 base, with 8 bases spanning the gap. Germline V gives CDR1 SGHRS, CDR2 YFSETQ. The CDR3 region is CASSLGTVSNQPQHF. In DNA, the CDR3 is TGCGCCAGCAGCTTGGGGACAGTAAGCAATCAGCCCCAGCATTTT.

J is TRBJ2-1 and V is TRBV2; 10 bases agree with TRBD1. The CDR3 is 17 amino acids. The junction had 7 bases not matched to a gene; V was cut back by 3 bases and J by 2 bases. Germline lookup yields CDR1 SNHLY and CDR2 FYNNEI. CDR3 protein: CASSDRPGQGTYNEQFF. The CDR3 nucleotides are TGTGCCAGCAGTGATCGACCGGGACAGGGGACCTACAATGAGCAGTTCTTC.

This chain uses TRBV7-3 with TRBJ2-5; 11 bases line up with TRBD2. With 5 bases clipped from V and 5 bases from J, the junction kept 10 bases outside the gene matches. The CDR3 covers 16 residues. Germline loops: CDR1 SGHTA, CDR2 FQGTGA. CDR3 in amino acids: CASSLGGVAGGETQYF. DNA of the CDR3: TGTGCCAGCAGCCTCGGCGGGGTAGCGGGAGGGGAGACCCAGTACTTC.

The gene calls are TRBV30 and TRBJ1-5; the D is unclear. The germline V gene encodes CDR1 GTSNPN and CDR2 SVGIG (reference sequence). The CDR3 consists of 13 residues. Trimming took 0 bases from V and 4 from J, leaving 7 bases between them. CDR3 in DNA: TGTGCCTGGAGTGTAATGGGAAATCAGCCCCAGCATTTT. Translating gives CAWSVMGNQPQHF. Looking up the rest from reference TRBV30 and TRBJ1-5 gives the full variable domain: SQTIHQWPATLVQPVGSPLSLECTVEGTSNPNLYWYRQAAGRGLQLLFYSVGIGQISSEVPQNLSASRPQDRQFILSSKKLLLSDSGFYLCAWSVMGNQPQHFGDGTRLSIL.

This chain connects TRBV6-5 to TRBJ1-2, with a possible D match to TRBD1 (6 bases). Germline lookup yields CDR1 MNHEY and CDR2 SVGAGI. This CDR3 is 15 amino acids long. The V end was cut by 6 bases, the J end by 4 bases, with 18 bases between. CDR3 DNA sequence: TGTGCCAGCAGACCAATAATCGACAGGTTCTATGGCTACACCTTC. Its protein product is CASRPIIDRFYGYTF.

This clone was observed a few times. This rearrangement joins TRBV9 to TRBJ2-7; TRBD2 matches at 8 bases. The CDR3 sequence is 15 residues long. Germline CDR1 SGDLS, CDR2 YYNGEE. The trim removed 0 bases at V and 1 base at J, leaving 3 bases unmatched. The CDR3 spells CASSVGLAGSYEQYF. Here the CDR3 DNA reads TGTGCCAGCAGCGTAGGCCTAGCGGGTTCCTACGAGCAGTACTTC.

The chain joins TRBV5-4 to TRBJ2-7, with no clear D. The CDR3 has 12 amino acids. The germline V gene encodes CDR1 SGHNT and CDR2 YYREEE (reference sequence). Trimming pared 0 bases from V and 5 bases from J, leaving 6 bases between. This CDR3 reads CASSLAWDEQYF. The DNA of the CDR3 is TGTGCCAGCAGCTTGGCCTGGGACGAGCAGTACTTC.

CDR3 residues: CASSLSYGGKNTIYF. As DNA, the CDR3 is TGTGCCAGCAGTTTATCGTACGGGGGAAAGAACACCATATATTTT. The chain recombines TRBV27 with TRBJ1-3, with a possible D match to TRBD1 (5 bases). The CDR3 is 15 residues long. The V gene's germline CDR1 is MNHEY and CDR2 SMNVEV (reference sequence). V was cut by 0 bases and J by 7 bases, with 13 bases left in between.

CDR3 in DNA: TGTGCCAGCAGTGAAAGGGGCAGGGGATACGGCTATGGCTACACCTTC. Protein product: CASSERGRGYGYGYTF. The chain is built from TRBV6-1 and TRBJ1-2, with D possibly being TRBD1 (6 bases). Germline loops: CDR1 MNHNS, CDR2 SASEGT. This CDR3 contains 16 residues. The germline V and J ends were trimmed by 2 bases and 4 bases, with 17 bases remaining between them.

This CDR3 reads CASSGLGGAGETQYF. The CDR3 nucleotides read TGTGCCAGCAGCGGGCTGGGGGGGGCCGGAGAGACCCAGTACTTC. The chain couples TRBV9 to TRBJ2-5; possibly TRBD2 for D (7 bases). The CDR3 loop spans 15 amino acids. V was pared by 3 bases and J by 4 bases, with 16 bases between. Germline CDR1 and CDR2: SGDLS and YYNGEE.